The 20 T cell receptor beta chains presented below share a single source sample, sequenced in a study of T cell responses to AZD1222 COVID-19 vaccine. Sequenced by immunoSEQ multiplex PCR; TCRdb stores in-frame clones only, minus some. The table has some 120,000 clones, more than 80% seen once. Sequences were derived from peripheral blood, sampled 28 days after the second AZD1222 dose. All receptors come from an adult who received the AZD1222 COVID-19 vaccine.

J is TRBJ2-7 and V is TRBV6-5; D gene unclear. Trimming stripped 0 bases from V and 4 bases from J, with 16 bases between. Germline CDR1 MNHEY, CDR2 SVGAGI. CDR3 length: 16 residues. The DNA for the CDR3 is TGTGCCAGCAGTTACTCGAGCCAGGAATACGGATACGAGCAGTACTTC. This translates into CASSYSSQEYGYEQYF.

This chain joins TRBV11-1 and TRBJ2-7, with 7 bases that match TRBD1. Unmatched junction bases numbered 10, after V lost 6 bases and J lost 2 bases. The CDR3 has 15 amino acids. The germline V gene has CDR1 SGHAT and CDR2 FQDESV (reference sequence). The CDR3 nucleotides read TGTGCCAGCAGTGCCGACAGGGCGACTACCTACGAGCAGTACTTC. As protein: CASSADRATTYEQYF. Complete variable domain (other parts from reference TRBV11-1 and TRBJ2-7): EAEVAQSPRYKITEKSQAVAFWCDPISGHATLYWYRQILGQGPELLVQFQDESVVDDSQLPKDRFSAERLKGVDSTLKIQPAELGDSAMYLCASSADRATTYEQYFGPGTRLTVT.

The chain uses TRBV3-1 (or the pseudogene TRBV3-2) and TRBJ2-7, with a possible D match to TRBD1 (5 bases). CDR3 length: 12 residues. Deletions cut 5 bases from V and 4 bases from J, with 9 bases between. Germline V gene lookup returns CDR1 LGHDT and CDR2 YNNKEL (reference sequence). The CDR3 DNA is TGTGCCAGCAGCTACCAGGGTTACGAGCAGTACTTC. As protein: CASSYQGYEQYF.

V gene TRBV6-5 combines with J gene TRBJ1-1, with 8 bases matching TRBD1. CDR3 length: 15 amino acids. V gave up 0 bases and J gave up 1 base; unmatched junction bases: 1. The germline gives CDR1 MNHEY, CDR2 SVGAGI. The CDR3 region is CASSYSQGANTEAFF. CDR3 bases: TGTGCCAGCAGTTACTCCCAGGGGGCGAACACTGAAGCTTTCTTT.

V is TRBV6-5 and J is TRBJ1-5; 7 bases are a match to TRBD1. Germline CDR1 reads MNHEY; CDR2 reads SVGAGI. CDR3 length: 15 residues. V lost 11 bases to trimming and J lost 1 base; unmatched junction nucleotides: 11. CDR3 nucleotide sequence: TGTGCCTCCGAGACAGGGAGTGGCAGCAATCAGCCCCAGCATTTT. Translation gives CASETGSGSNQPQHF.

This clone appeared once. The J gene is TRBJ1-6, the V gene TRBV9, with a weak D call TRBD1 (5 bases). The germline V gene encodes CDR1 SGDLS and CDR2 YYNGEE. The CDR3 spans 15 residues. V dropped 5 bases and J dropped 13 bases, with 22 bases sitting between them. The CDR3 nucleotides are TGTGCCAGCAGTCTTACCGGGGCACCATTTGAGCCCCTCCACTTT. Amino acid sequence: CASSLTGAPFEPLHF. Full variable domain (remainder filled in from reference TRBV9 and TRBJ1-6): DSGVTQTPKHLITATGQRVTLRCSPRSGDLSVYWYQQSLDQGLQFLIQYYNGEERAKGNILERFSAQQFPDLHSELNLSSLELGDSALYFCASSLTGAPFEPLHFGNGTRLTVT.

V usage is TRBV29-1 and J usage is TRBJ2-1, with 8 bases that match TRBD2. CDR3 length: 17 residues. The V segment lost 2 bases and the J segment 3 bases; nucleotides outside the gene matches: 12. Per the germline V gene, CDR1 is SQVTM and CDR2 is ANQGSEA. The CDR3 sequence is CSVEMLSGGQGYNEQFF. In nucleotides, the CDR3 is TGCAGCGTTGAAATGTTATCGGGGGGGCAGGGCTACAATGAGCAGTTCTTC.

The chain has TRBV3-1 (or the pseudogene TRBV3-2) and TRBJ2-3; D not certain. Trimming left V 1 base short and J 3 bases short, with 5 bases between. The germline CDR1 and CDR2 sequences are LGHDT and YNNKEL (reference sequence). The CDR3 has 13 residues. This chain's CDR3 is CASSQAATDTQYF. Written as DNA, the CDR3 is TGTGCCAGCAGCCAAGCGGCGACAGATACGCAGTATTTT.

The V gene is TRBV3-1 (or the pseudogene TRBV3-2), the J gene TRBJ2-2, with D hard to call. Looked up from germline, CDR1 is LGHDT and CDR2 is YNNKEL (reference sequence). Trimming pared 4 bases from V and 6 bases from J, leaving 9 bases between. The CDR3 spans 13 residues. CDR3 region: CASSRRSPGELFF. The CDR3, as DNA: TGTGCCAGCAGCCGTCGGAGTCCCGGGGAGCTGTTTTTT.

V and J are TRBV5-1 and TRBJ2-7; 8 bases align to TRBD2. The CDR3 consists of 14 residues. V trimming: 4 bases; J trimming: 3 bases; junction bases outside the gene matches: 6. CDR1 and CDR2 from the germline V gene are SGHRS and YFSETQ. The CDR3 region has the DNA TGCGCCAGCAGCCCCGGAAGCGGGGGCTACGAGCAGTACTTC. Translated, it gives CASSPGSGGYEQYF.

The genes are TRBV5-4 and TRBJ2-2, with TRBD2 identical over 7 bases. The CDR3 is 16 residues long. Germline V CDR1 and CDR2: SGHNT, YYREEE (reference sequence). V was clipped by 6 bases and J by 5 bases; unmatched bases: 13. The CDR3 DNA is TGTGCCAGCACCTCAGAGGGAGGGGCTAGGACCGGGGAGCTGTTTTTT. It encodes CASTSEGGARTGELFF.

The J gene is TRBJ1-1, the V gene TRBV18; 7 nucleotides match TRBD1. Losses at the gene ends were 1 base for V and 1 base for J; bases not matched to a gene: 3. This CDR3 has 15 residues. Per germline, CDR1 KGHSH and CDR2 LQKENI. The CDR3 nucleotides read TGTGCCAGCTCACCACGACAGGGCACGAACACTGAAGCTTTCTTT. This codes for CASSPRQGTNTEAFF.

This clone appeared a single time. This CDR3 reads CASSLTGLGETQYF. In DNA form, the CDR3 reads TGCGCCAGCAGCTTAACAGGACTCGGGGAGACCCAGTACTTC. The chain has TRBV5-1 and TRBJ2-5, with D possibly being TRBD1 or TRBD2 (5 bases each). V dropped 2 bases and J dropped 5 bases, with 13 bases sitting between them. Per germline, CDR1 SGHRS and CDR2 YFSETQ. This CDR3 is built from 14 residues.

The chain is built from TRBV6-2 or TRBV6-3 and TRBJ1-6, with TRBD1 matching over 8 bases. V was clipped by 5 bases and J by 6 bases; unmatched bases: 6. CDR3 length: 15 residues. CDR1 is MNHEY and CDR2 is SVGEGT in the germline V gene. CDR3 nucleotide sequence: TGTGCCAGCAGTCAGGGGACAGGCGGTAATTCACCCCTCCACTTT. Amino acid sequence: CASSQGTGGNSPLHF.

This chain links TRBV28 with TRBJ2-3, with TRBD1 as a possible D gene (5 bases). The germline V gene has CDR1 MDHEN and CDR2 SYDVKM. This CDR3 contains 12 residues. The V end lost 6 bases, the J end lost 7 bases, and 11 bases lay between the germline ends. The CDR3 nucleotides are TGTGCCAGCAGAGACGACAGCCATACGCAGTATTTT. It translates to CASRDDSHTQYF.

The chain recombines TRBV19 with TRBJ2-2; possible D gene TRBD1, 6 bases. V gave up 4 bases and J gave up 7 bases, with 13 bases separating them. This CDR3 is built from 14 residues. Looked up from germline, CDR1 is LNHDA and CDR2 is SQIVND (reference sequence). In DNA form, the CDR3 reads TGTGCCAGTAGTAGGGGGCCAGTTGACGGGGAGCTGTTTTTT. This codes for CASSRGPVDGELFF.

This chain connects TRBV5-8 to TRBJ1-5; D is uncertain. Germline V CDR1 and CDR2: SGHTS, YDEGEE. The CDR3 is 12 residues long. Trimming pared 1 base from V and 6 bases from J, leaving 5 bases between. The CDR3: CASSLRSQPQHF. CDR3 sequence (DNA): TGTGCCAGCAGCTTGAGGTCTCAGCCCCAGCATTTT.

Concerning this clone itself: An end of the junction differs from the germline gene, which may be a read error. V gene TRBV7-9 combines with J gene TRBJ1-1; unclear D gene. In germline, CDR1 is SEHNR, CDR2 FQNEAQ (reference sequence). The length of the CDR3 is 9 residues. The CDR3: CASSLPVFF. CDR3 DNA: TGTGCCAGCAGCTTGCCGGTTTTTTTT.

The J gene is TRBJ1-2, the V gene TRBV4-1, with 7 bases fitting TRBD1. Losses at the gene ends were 3 bases for V and 8 bases for J; bases not matched to a gene: 9. Germline V gene data show CDR1 as MGHRA and CDR2 as YSYEKL. The CDR3 length is 14 residues. The CDR3 here is CASSQLGGARGYTF. The CDR3 DNA is TGCGCCAGCAGCCAGTTAGGGGGCGCGAGAGGCTACACCTTC.

This clone came up once. The V gene is TRBV18, the J gene TRBJ2-7, with D uncertain. Germline values: CDR1 KGHSH, CDR2 LQKENI. V shed 4 bases and J shed 0 bases, with 13 bases lying between them. There are 15 residues in the CDR3. The DNA of the CDR3 is TGTGCCAGCTCACTTGGACGGACGAGCTCCTACGAGCAGTACTTC. Amino acids: CASSLGRTSSYEQYF. The full variable domain, with the rest looked up from reference TRBV18 and TRBJ2-7, is NAGVMQNPRHLVRRRGQEARLRCSPMKGHSHVYWYRQLPEEGLKFMVYLQKENIIDESGMPKERFSAEFPKEGPSILRIQQVVRGDSAAYFCASSLGRTSSYEQYFGPGTRLTVT.